Presented here are 24 T cell receptor beta chains from one specimen sequenced in a study of CD8+CD57+ T cells in acquired aplastic anemia. The sequenced patients had an expansion of CD8+CD57+ cells seen by flow cytometry. Investigators profiled TCR beta VDJ and CDR3 from genomic DNA template. TCRdb used MiXCR to reprocess the reads, holding one entry per CDR3 protein. The sample lists just over 150,000 distinct CDR3 sequences, 40% to 50% occurring once. Sequenced input: sorted CD4+, CD8+, or CD8+CD57+ T cells (not recorded which) from PBMCs. These receptor sequences come from a human donor with aplastic anemia.

The rearrangement uses TRBV7-9 and TRBJ1-1, with D possibly TRBD1 on 6 matching bases. The CDR3 spans 13 residues. V gave up 6 bases and J gave up 5 bases, with 13 bases separating them. Per the germline V gene, CDR1 is SEHNR and CDR2 is FQNEAQ (reference sequence). This CDR3 reads CASRGGGATEAFF. For the CDR3, the DNA is TGTGCCAGCAGGGGTGGGGGGGCGACTGAAGCTTTCTTT.

This rearrangement joins TRBV4-1 to TRBJ1-5; D is perhaps TRBD1 (5 bases). V gave up 1 base and J gave up 3 bases, with 10 bases separating them. Germline V CDR1 and CDR2: MGHRA, YSYEKL. CDR3 size: 15 residues. The CDR3 sequence: CASSQAQGYNQPQHF. The CDR3 DNA follows: TGCGCCAGCAGCCAAGCTCAGGGTTACAATCAGCCCCAGCATTTT.

This clonotype was seen ten or more times. CDR3 bases: TGTGCCAGCAGCTCTGTCTATTTGCGACGCGAGCAGTACTTC. Residues: CASSSVYLRREQYF. V usage is TRBV7-9 and J usage is TRBJ2-7; no firm D call. The germline V and J ends were trimmed by 4 bases and 6 bases, with 16 bases remaining between them. From germline, CDR1 is SEHNR and CDR2 FQNEAQ (reference sequence). The CDR3 length is 14 residues.

The rearrangement uses TRBV25-1 and TRBJ2-7; a weak D match, TRBD2 (5 bases). This CDR3 has 16 residues. CDR1 is MGHDK and CDR2 is SYGVNS in the germline V gene. Trimming left V 3 bases short and J 0 bases short, with 15 bases between. The CDR3 nucleotides read TGTGCCAGCAGTGACCTGGGTGGTAGCGACTCCTACGAGCAGTACTTC. It codes for CASSDLGGSDSYEQYF.

With respect to this clonotype: Since a much larger clone is just one base distant, this may be a read error. The rearrangement uses TRBV12-5 and TRBJ2-1; 8 nucleotides line up with TRBD2. V was pared by 5 bases and J by 6 bases, with 6 bases of the junction left unmatched. Germline loops: CDR1 LGHNT, CDR2 FRNRAP. CDR3 size: 14 residues. CDR3 residues: CASGPGTRVNEQFF. For the CDR3, the DNA is TGTGCTAGTGGTCCCGGGACTAGGGTCAATGAGCAGTTCTTC. The entire variable domain, with the rest obtained from reference TRBV12-5 and TRBJ2-1, is as follows: DARVTQTPRHKVTEMGQEVTMRCQPILGHNTVFWYRQTMMQGLELLAYFRNRAPLDDSGMPKDRFSAEMPDATLATLKIQPSEPRDSAVYFCASGPGTRVNEQFFGPGTRLTVL.

This clonotype occurred many times. The chain combines TRBV7-3 with TRBJ2-5, with TRBD1 matching over 8 bases. The V segment lost 4 bases and the J segment 1 base; nucleotides outside the gene matches: 5. Germline V CDR1 and CDR2: SGHTA, FQGTGA. The CDR3 contains 15 residues. The chain's CDR3 is CASSSGTGTQETQYF. As DNA, the CDR3 is TGTGCCAGCAGCTCCGGGACAGGTACCCAAGAGACCCAGTACTTC.

V gene TRBV2 combines with J gene TRBJ2-5, with D perhaps assigned TRBD1 or TRBD2 (6 bases each). V was cut by 7 bases and J by 5 bases, with 14 bases left in between. The germline V gene encodes CDR1 SNHLY and CDR2 FYNNEI. CDR3 length: 13 amino acids. CDR3 in amino acids: CASNPGEDETQYF. For the CDR3, the DNA is TGTGCCAGCAACCCAGGGGAGGATGAGACCCAGTACTTC.

This clonotype was recorded a few times. J is TRBJ2-7 and V is TRBV20-1; tentatively, D is TRBD1 or TRBD2 (5 bases each). The CDR3 sequence is 13 residues long. The V gene lost 7 bases and the J gene lost 6 bases, with 19 bases spanning the gap. Germline loops: CDR1 DFQATT, CDR2 SNEGSKA (reference sequence). CDR3 protein: CSVDGTGVGEQYF. For the CDR3, the DNA is TGCAGTGTCGACGGGACCGGGGTCGGCGAGCAGTACTTC.

This clonotype was observed many times. The chain couples TRBV7-8 to TRBJ1-2, with D perhaps TRBD1 (6 bases). In germline, CDR1 is SGHVS, CDR2 FQNEAQ. This CDR3 is built from 15 residues. V shed 1 base and J shed 2 bases, with 11 bases lying between them. CDR3 residues: CASSLVETGNYGYTF. The CDR3, as DNA: TGTGCCAGCAGCTTAGTAGAGACAGGAAACTATGGCTACACCTTC.

This clonotype was recorded at least ten times. This chain uses TRBV19 with TRBJ1-1, with a weak D call TRBD1 (5 bases). The germline V gene encodes CDR1 LNHDA and CDR2 SQIVND (reference sequence). The CDR3 sequence is 15 residues long. The V and J ends lost 2 bases and 1 base respectively, with 11 bases between them. CDR3 amino acids: CASSISGGGNTEAFF. The CDR3 DNA follows: TGTGCCAGTAGTATATCGGGGGGTGGGAACACTGAAGCTTTCTTT.

Regarding this clonotype: This clone may be a read error of a much larger clone one base away. It is likely a read error, because the conserved phenylalanine at the end of the CDR3 is missing. The V and J genes are TRBV6-5 and TRBJ1-2; no definite D call. The germline V gene has CDR1 MNHEY and CDR2 SVGAGI. V dropped 2 bases and J dropped 8 bases, with 6 bases sitting between them. The CDR3 consists of 11 residues. CDR3 loop: CASSYGVGYTC. CDR3 bases: TGTGCCAGCAGTTACGGGGTGGGCTACACCTGC.

This clonotype turned up a few times. The V call is TRBV14, the J call TRBJ2-2; tentative D call: TRBD2 (5 bases). CDR1 SGHDN and CDR2 FVKESK come from the germline V gene. The CDR3 has 14 residues. Trimming stripped 1 base from V and 5 bases from J, with 8 bases between. The CDR3 bases are TGTGCCAGCAGCCAAGTATCGGGGACCGGGGAGCTGTTTTTT. Translated: CASSQVSGTGELFF. Supplemented by reference TRBV14 and TRBJ2-2, the full variable domain reads EAGVTQFPSHSVIEKGQTVTLRCDPISGHDNLYWYRRVMGKEIKFLLHFVKESKQDESGMPNNRFLAERTGGTYSTLKVQPAELEDSGVYFCASSQVSGTGELFFGEGSRLTVL.

V usage is TRBV20-1 and J usage is TRBJ2-1; 7 bases line up with TRBD1. The ends lost 2 bases at V and 7 bases at J; junction bases unmatched: 14. Germline lookup yields CDR1 DFQATT and CDR2 SNEGSKA (reference sequence). CDR3 length: 16 residues. The CDR3 bases are TGCAGTGCTAGAAATAGCCGGGACAGCTCGAGGAATGAGCAGTTCTTC. Residues: CSARNSRDSSRNEQFF.

The table lists this clonotype with many counts. The chain links TRBV9 to TRBJ1-1; 7 positions agree with TRBD1. The CDR3 covers 14 residues. With V trimmed by 3 bases and J by 5 bases, 7 bases remained unmatched. Germline CDR1 and CDR2: SGDLS and YYNGEE. The CDR3 DNA follows: TGTGCCAGCAGCGGACCTACAGGGGTTACTGAAGCTTTCTTT. It translates to CASSGPTGVTEAFF.

Note on this clonotype: A read error may produce the germline difference seen at one junction end. The rearrangement links TRBV10-3 to TRBJ2-5; D might be TRBD1 (6 bases). This CDR3 comprises 12 residues. From germline, CDR1 is ENHRY and CDR2 SYGVKD. The DNA of the CDR3 is TGTGCCATCAGTGAGACACAGGGTACTGCCACCTTC. This encodes CAISETQGTATF.

Ten or more counts support this clonotype. The chain links TRBV3-1 to TRBJ1-2; no definite D call. The CDR3 covers 14 residues. The V and J ends lost 1 base and 3 bases respectively, with 9 bases between them. From germline, CDR1 is LGHDT and CDR2 YNNKEL (reference sequence). The CDR3 coding sequence is TGTGCCAGCAGCCAAGGTTCCACCCACTATGGCTACACCTTC. Protein product: CASSQGSTHYGYTF.

This clonotype showed up many times. V and J are TRBV6-1 and TRBJ2-3, with 10 nucleotides matching TRBD2. CDR1 is MNHNS and CDR2 is SASEGT in the germline V gene. This CDR3 contains 16 residues. The V and J ends lost 2 bases and 4 bases, in that order; junction bases with no gene match: 6. CDR3 DNA: TGTGCCAGCAGTGAAACACCTAGCGGGAGCCCAGATACGCAGTATTTT. Its translation: CASSETPSGSPDTQYF.

This clonotype has at least ten counts. The J gene is TRBJ1-1, the V gene TRBV29-1; 9 bases fit TRBD1. The CDR3 totals 12 residues. Looked up from germline, CDR1 is SQVTM and CDR2 is ANQGSEA. V shed 7 bases, J shed 2 bases, and the junction held 2 bases outside the gene matches. The CDR3 DNA reads TGCAGCGGACAGGGGGTAAACACTGAAGCTTTCTTT. Its protein is CSGQGVNTEAFF.

This clonotype was counted ten times or more. The rearrangement links TRBV7-8 to TRBJ1-1; D unclear. This CDR3 has 14 residues. V lost 5 bases to trimming and J lost 0 bases, with 10 bases between them. From germline, CDR1 is SGHVS and CDR2 FQNEAQ. For the CDR3, the DNA is TGTGCCAGCAGCAACGTAAGAGTGAACACTGAAGCTTTCTTT. Translating it yields CASSNVRVNTEAFF.

This clonotype was counted once. This may arise from a read error, as a much more abundant clone is one base away. The chain combines TRBV12-3 or TRBV12-4 with TRBJ2-5; D possibly corresponds to TRBD1 (6 bases). The V end lost 7 bases, the J end lost 7 bases, and 25 bases lay between the germline ends. CDR3 length equals 16 residues. The CDR3 sequence is CASTLFGAGEGRTQYF. CDR3 coding DNA: TGTGCCAGCACCCTCTTTGGGGCAGGGGAAGGGAGGACCCAGTACTTC.

The chain carries TRBV9 and TRBJ1-1; no clear D gene. Germline CDR1 SGDLS, CDR2 YYNGEE. CDR3 length: 13 amino acids. Trimming shortened V by 3 bases and J by 0 bases, and 6 bases separated the two germline ends. In DNA, the CDR3 is TGTGCCAGCAGCGCGGCAGTGAACACTGAAGCTTTCTTT. Amino acids: CASSAAVNTEAFF.

The table lists this clonotype with many counts. A read error may explain this, as a much larger clone is one base away. V usage is TRBV24-1 and J usage is TRBJ2-7, with D possibly matching TRBD2 (5 bases). In germline, CDR1 is KGHDR, CDR2 SFDVKD. The CDR3 consists of 14 residues. The CDR3 sequence is CATSAAGSGHEQHF. CDR3 nucleotide sequence: TGTGCCACCAGTGCGGCGGGTTCCGGGCACGAGCAGCACTTC.

This clonotype was found many times. V usage is TRBV4-3 and J usage is TRBJ2-5; no firm D call. The CDR3 runs 13 residues. Trimming shortened V by 2 bases and J by 4 bases, and 8 bases separated the two germline ends. The germline gives CDR1 LGHNA, CDR2 YSLEER. The CDR3 reads CASSQLLGETQYF. The CDR3 DNA reads as TGCGCCAGCAGCCAATTGCTTGGAGAGACCCAGTACTTC.

In this sample, this clonotype turned up many times. The rearrangement links TRBV20-1 to TRBJ2-7, with TRBD1 identical over 7 bases. Germline CDR1 is DFQATT and CDR2 is SNEGSKA (reference sequence). CDR3 size: 15 residues. The V segment lost 0 bases and the J segment 3 bases; nucleotides outside the gene matches: 8. The CDR3 nucleotides are TGCAGTGCTAGAGATTTTGGTCAGGGGGACTACGAGCAGTACTTC. Its translation: CSARDFGQGDYEQYF.